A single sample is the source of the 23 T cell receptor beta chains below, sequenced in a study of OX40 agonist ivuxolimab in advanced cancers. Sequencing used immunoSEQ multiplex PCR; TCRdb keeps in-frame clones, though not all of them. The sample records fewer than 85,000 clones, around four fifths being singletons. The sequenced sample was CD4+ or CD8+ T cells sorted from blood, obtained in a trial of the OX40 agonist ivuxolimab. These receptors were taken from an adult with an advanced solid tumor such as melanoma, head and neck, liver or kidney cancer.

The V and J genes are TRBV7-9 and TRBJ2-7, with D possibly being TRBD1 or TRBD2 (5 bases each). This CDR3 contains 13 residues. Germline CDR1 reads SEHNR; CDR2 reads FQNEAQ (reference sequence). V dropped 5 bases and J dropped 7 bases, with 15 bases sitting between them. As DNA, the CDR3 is TGTGCCAGCAGCGAGCGAATGAGGGGAGAGCAGTACTTC. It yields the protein CASSERMRGEQYF.

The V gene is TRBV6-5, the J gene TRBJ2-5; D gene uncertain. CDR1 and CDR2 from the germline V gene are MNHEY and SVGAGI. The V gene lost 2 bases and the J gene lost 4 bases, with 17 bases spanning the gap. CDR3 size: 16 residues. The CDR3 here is CASSYNPTARGETQYF. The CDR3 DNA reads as TGTGCCAGCAGTTACAACCCGACGGCCCGAGGAGAGACCCAGTACTTC.

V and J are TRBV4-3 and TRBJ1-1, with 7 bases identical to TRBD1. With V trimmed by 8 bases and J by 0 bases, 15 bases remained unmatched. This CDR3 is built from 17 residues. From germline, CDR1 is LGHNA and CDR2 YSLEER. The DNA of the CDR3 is TGCGCCAGCTCCCCCCGACAGGGAGGGGCCGTGAACACTGAAGCTTTCTTT. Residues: CASSPRQGGAVNTEAFF.

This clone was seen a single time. CDR3 sequence reads: CASSEGWTSDEQFF. CDR3 nucleotide sequence: TGTGCCAGCAGTGAAGGGTGGACTAGCGATGAGCAGTTCTTC. This sequence joins TRBV6-1 and TRBJ2-1, with 9 positions matching TRBD2. Germline V gives CDR1 MNHNS, CDR2 SASEGT. V was pared by 1 base and J by 8 bases, with 3 bases of the junction left unmatched. The CDR3 length is 14 residues.

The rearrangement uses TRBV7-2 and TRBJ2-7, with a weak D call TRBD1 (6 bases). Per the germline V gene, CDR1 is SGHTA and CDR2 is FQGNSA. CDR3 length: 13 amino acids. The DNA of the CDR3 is TGTGCTACCGGCCGGGACAACTCCTACGAGCAGTACTTC. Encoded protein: CATGRDNSYEQYF.

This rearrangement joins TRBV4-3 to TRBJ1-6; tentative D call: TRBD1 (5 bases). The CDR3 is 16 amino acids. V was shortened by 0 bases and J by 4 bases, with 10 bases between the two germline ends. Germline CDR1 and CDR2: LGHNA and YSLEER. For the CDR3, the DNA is TGCGCCAGCAGCCAAGAGGGGGGGTTTTATAATTCACCCCTCCACTTT. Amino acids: CASSQEGGFYNSPLHF.

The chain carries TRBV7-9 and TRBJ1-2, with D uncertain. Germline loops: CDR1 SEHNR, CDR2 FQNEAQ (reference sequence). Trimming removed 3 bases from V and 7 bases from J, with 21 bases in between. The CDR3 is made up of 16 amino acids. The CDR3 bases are TGTGCCAGCAGCTTGGAAGCGACTAGGCGCCGAGGTGGCTACACCTTC. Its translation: CASSLEATRRRGGYTF.

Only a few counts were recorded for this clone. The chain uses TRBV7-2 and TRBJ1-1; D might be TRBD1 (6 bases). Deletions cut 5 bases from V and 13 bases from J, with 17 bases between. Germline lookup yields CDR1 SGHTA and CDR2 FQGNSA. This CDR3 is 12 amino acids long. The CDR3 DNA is TGTGCCAGCAGCAATTACAGGGAGGGAGGTTTCTTT. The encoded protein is CASSNYREGGFF.

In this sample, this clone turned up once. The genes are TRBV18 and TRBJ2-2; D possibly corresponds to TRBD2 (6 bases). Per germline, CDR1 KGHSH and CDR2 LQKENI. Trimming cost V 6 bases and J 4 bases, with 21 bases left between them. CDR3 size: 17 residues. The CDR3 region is CASSTISFGGPTGELFF. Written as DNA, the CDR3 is TGTGCCAGCTCGACCATCTCGTTCGGGGGACCCACCGGGGAGCTGTTTTTT.

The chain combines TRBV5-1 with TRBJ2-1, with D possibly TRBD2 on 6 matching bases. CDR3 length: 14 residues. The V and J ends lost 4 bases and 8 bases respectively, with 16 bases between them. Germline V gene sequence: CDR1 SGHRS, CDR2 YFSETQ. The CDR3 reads CASSPPGLTDEQFF. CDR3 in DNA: TGCGCCAGCAGCCCACCGGGACTCACCGATGAGCAGTTCTTC.

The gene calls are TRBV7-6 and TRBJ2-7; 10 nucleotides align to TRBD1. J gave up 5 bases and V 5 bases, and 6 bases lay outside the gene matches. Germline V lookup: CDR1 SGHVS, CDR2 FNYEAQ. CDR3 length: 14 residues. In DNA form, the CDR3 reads TGTGCCAGCAGCAGCCGGGACAGGGGTGACGAGCAGTACTTC. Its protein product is CASSSRDRGDEQYF.

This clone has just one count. The CDR3 reads CAIRGDRGLAGDNEQFF. The CDR3 nucleotides are TGTGCCATCAGGGGAGACAGGGGGCTAGCGGGGGACAATGAGCAGTTCTTC. V and J are TRBV10-3 and TRBJ2-1; the D gene could be TRBD1 or TRBD2 (10 bases each). This CDR3 is 17 amino acids long. The V gene lost 6 bases and the J gene lost 5 bases, with 23 bases spanning the gap. Germline V CDR1 and CDR2: ENHRY, SYGVKD.

This CDR3 is CASSPLTGTNTEAFF. CDR3 sequence (DNA): TGCGCCAGCAGCCCCCTGACAGGGACGAACACTGAAGCTTTCTTT. This chain joins TRBV5-1 and TRBJ1-1; TRBD1 matches at 7 bases. From germline, CDR1 is SGHRS and CDR2 YFSETQ. The CDR3 has 15 amino acids. V lost 4 bases and J lost 1; bases outside the gene matches: 7.

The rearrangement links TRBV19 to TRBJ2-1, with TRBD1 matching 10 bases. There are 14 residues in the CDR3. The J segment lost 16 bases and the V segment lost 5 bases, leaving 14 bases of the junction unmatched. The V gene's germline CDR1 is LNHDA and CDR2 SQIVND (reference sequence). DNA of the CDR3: TGTGCCAGTAGTGAGGGGACAGGGGTGGTTGCTCAATTCTTC. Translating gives CASSEGTGVVAQFF.

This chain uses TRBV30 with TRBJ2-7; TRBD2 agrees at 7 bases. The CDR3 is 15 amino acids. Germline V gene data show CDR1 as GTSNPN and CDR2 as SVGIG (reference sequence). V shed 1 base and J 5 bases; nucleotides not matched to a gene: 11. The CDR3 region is CAWSAPRRGGHEQYF. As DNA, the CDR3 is TGTGCCTGGAGTGCCCCCCGGAGGGGAGGGCACGAGCAGTACTTC.

The CDR3 region is CATSRERGLNYGYTF. The CDR3 DNA sequence: TGTGCCACCAGCAGAGAAAGGGGACTCAACTATGGCTACACCTTC. The rearrangement uses TRBV15 and TRBJ1-2, with D perhaps matching TRBD1 (5 bases). Germline assignment: CDR1 LNHNV and CDR2 YYDKDF (reference sequence). The CDR3 extends over 15 amino acids. V lost 0 bases to trimming and J lost 2 bases, with 10 bases between them.

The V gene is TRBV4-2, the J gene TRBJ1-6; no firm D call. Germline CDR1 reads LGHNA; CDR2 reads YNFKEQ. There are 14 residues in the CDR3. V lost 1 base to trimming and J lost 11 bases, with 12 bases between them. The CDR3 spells CASSQASGPAPLHF. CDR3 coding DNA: TGTGCCAGCAGCCAAGCCTCCGGACCTGCACCCCTCCACTTT.

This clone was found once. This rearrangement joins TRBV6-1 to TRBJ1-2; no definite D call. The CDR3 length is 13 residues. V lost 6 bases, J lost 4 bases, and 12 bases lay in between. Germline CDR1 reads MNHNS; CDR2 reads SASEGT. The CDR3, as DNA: TGTGCCAGCAGGCTTCAGGATACCTATGGCTACACCTTC. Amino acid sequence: CASRLQDTYGYTF.

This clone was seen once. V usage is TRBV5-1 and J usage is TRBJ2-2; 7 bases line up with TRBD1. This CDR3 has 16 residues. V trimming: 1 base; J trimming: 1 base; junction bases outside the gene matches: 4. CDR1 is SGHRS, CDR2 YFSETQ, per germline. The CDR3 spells CASSLRGGRNTGELFF. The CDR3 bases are TGCGCCAGCAGCTTGCGAGGGGGCAGGAACACCGGGGAGCTGTTTTTT. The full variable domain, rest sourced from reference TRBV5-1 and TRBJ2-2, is KAGVTQTPRYLIKTRGQQVTLSCSPISGHRSVSWYQQTPGQGLQFLFEYFSETQRNKGNFPGRFSGRQFSNSRSEMNVSTLELGDSALYLCASSLRGGRNTGELFFGEGSRLTVL.

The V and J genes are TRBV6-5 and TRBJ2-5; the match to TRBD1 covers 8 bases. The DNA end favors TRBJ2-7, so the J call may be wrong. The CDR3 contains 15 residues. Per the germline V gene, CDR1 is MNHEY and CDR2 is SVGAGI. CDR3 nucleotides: TGTGCCAGCAGTTACGGGGGACAGGTTTTGTACGAGCAGTACTTC. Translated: CASSYGGQVLYEQYF.

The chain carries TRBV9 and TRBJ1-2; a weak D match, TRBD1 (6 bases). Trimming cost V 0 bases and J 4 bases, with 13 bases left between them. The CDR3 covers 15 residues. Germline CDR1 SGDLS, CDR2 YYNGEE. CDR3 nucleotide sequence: TGTGCCAGCAGCGTAGCCGGGGGGGCATCCTATGGCTACACCTTC. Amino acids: CASSVAGGASYGYTF.

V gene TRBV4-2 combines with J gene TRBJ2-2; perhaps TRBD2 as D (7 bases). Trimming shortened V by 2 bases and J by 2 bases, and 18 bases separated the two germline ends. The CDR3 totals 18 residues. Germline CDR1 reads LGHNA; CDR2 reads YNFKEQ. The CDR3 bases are TGTGCCAGCAGCCAACCACCGGGAGGCAGGGGAAACACCGGGGAGCTGTTTTTT. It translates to CASSQPPGGRGNTGELFF.

The DNA for the CDR3 is TGCGCCAGCAGCTTGGCCAGCAATCAGCCCCAGCATTTT. The encoded protein is CASSLASNQPQHF. The J gene is TRBJ1-5, the V gene TRBV5-1; D not certain. The CDR3 contains 13 residues. CDR1 is SGHRS and CDR2 is YFSETQ in the germline V gene. V lost 0 bases to trimming and J lost 1 base, with 2 bases between them.